The 25 T cell receptor beta chains reported below all come from one sample, sequenced in a study of early T cells in non-severe SARS-CoV-2 infection. TCRdb redid the calling of the 5' RACE reads with MiXCR, one entry per CDR3 protein. The table has 30,000 or so distinct CDR3 sequences, approximately 7% seen once; the top ten hold about 36%. Sequencing input: whole blood. These receptors all stem from an adult who was a healthcare worker with PCR-confirmed SARS-CoV-2 infection or an uninfected control (not recorded which).

The sample holds many counts of this clonotype. The rearrangement links TRBV4-3 to TRBJ2-1, with 11 bases that match TRBD2. Germline assignment: CDR1 LGHNA and CDR2 YSLEER. V lost 3 bases and J lost 4; bases outside the gene matches: 5. CDR3 length: 16 amino acids. The CDR3 sequence is CASSQQLAGVYNEQFF. As DNA, the CDR3 is TGCGCCAGCAGCCAGCAACTAGCGGGGGTTTACAATGAGCAGTTCTTC.

This clonotype was seen many times. The rearrangement links TRBV6-6 to TRBJ2-1, with TRBD1 identical over 8 bases. The junction had 13 bases not matched to a gene; V was cut back by 2 bases and J by 7 bases. The germline CDR1 and CDR2 sequences are MNHNY and SVGAGI (reference sequence). The CDR3 spans 17 residues. The DNA of the CDR3 is TGTGCCAGCAGTTACGACGACATTTCCCAGGGGGCGAATGAGCAGTTCTTC. Its translation: CASSYDDISQGANEQFF.

The V and J genes are TRBV6-5 and TRBJ2-7, with 7 bases identical to TRBD1. The J segment lost 3 bases and the V segment lost 4 bases, leaving 9 bases of the junction unmatched. The germline V gene encodes CDR1 MNHEY and CDR2 SVGAGI. This CDR3 comprises 15 residues. For the CDR3, the DNA is TGTGCCAGCAGTTCGTACAGGGGTTACTTCTACGAGCAGTACTTC. It is translated as CASSSYRGYFYEQYF.

This clonotype occurred many times. This chain uses TRBV3-1 with TRBJ2-7, with TRBD2 as a possible D gene (6 bases). There are 15 residues in the CDR3. V was clipped by 4 bases and J by 3 bases, with 16 bases between them. The V gene's germline CDR1 is LGHDT and CDR2 YNNKEL (reference sequence). The CDR3 DNA reads as TGTGCCAGCAGCCGGCTAGGGACTGAGGGCTACGAGCAGTACTTC. Translating it yields CASSRLGTEGYEQYF.

This clonotype was seen ten or more times. The rearrangement uses TRBV7-2 and TRBJ2-3; TRBD1 aligns across 7 bases. The CDR3 runs to 16 residues. J was trimmed by 2 bases and V by 1 base; bases with no gene match: 6. Per the germline V gene, CDR1 is SGHTA and CDR2 is FQGNSA. CDR3 amino acids: CASSLVARGTTDTQYF. In DNA form, the CDR3 reads TGTGCCAGCAGCTTAGTGGCCAGGGGGACCACAGATACGCAGTATTTT.

This chain connects TRBV30 to TRBJ1-2; no firm D call. The CDR3 extends over 14 amino acids. V lost 3 bases, J lost 6 bases, and 17 bases lay in between. Germline CDR1 GTSNPN, CDR2 SVGIG (reference sequence). Written as DNA, the CDR3 is TGTGCCTGGAGCCACCTAGGGAGGCGGGATGGCTACACCTTC. This codes for CAWSHLGRRDGYTF.

The gene calls are TRBV6-2 or TRBV6-3 and TRBJ2-3; maybe TRBD1 (5 bases). The germline V and J ends were trimmed by 0 bases and 6 bases, with 13 bases remaining between them. Germline V lookup: CDR1 MNHEY, CDR2 SVGEGT. The CDR3 totals 15 residues. The CDR3 here is CASSYSFGPGDTQYF. The CDR3 DNA follows: TGTGCCAGCAGTTACTCGTTTGGGCCAGGGGATACGCAGTATTTT.

The CDR3 protein is CASSLQSTLQYNEQFF. The CDR3 coding sequence is TGTGCCAGCAGCTTACAGTCTACTTTACAATACAATGAGCAGTTCTTC. The chain couples TRBV6-6 to TRBJ2-1; D unresolved. The CDR3 sequence is 16 residues long. Between the trimmed V and J ends, which lost 6 bases and 4 bases, there was a span of 19 bases. Germline V gives CDR1 MNHNY, CDR2 SVGAGI (reference sequence).

This clonotype appeared many times. The chain employs TRBV6-1 and TRBJ2-3; TRBD1 matches at 10 bases. Unmatched junction bases numbered 7, after V lost 1 base and J lost 6 bases. Germline-derived CDR1 and CDR2 are MNHNS and SASEGT. This CDR3 spans 16 amino acids. As DNA, the CDR3 is TGTGCCAGCAGTGAAGGGACAGGGGGTCCCACGGATACGCAGTATTTT. It is translated as CASSEGTGGPTDTQYF.

This clonotype was counted ten times or more. The rearrangement uses TRBV5-1 and TRBJ2-2; D is unclear. V was cut by 7 bases and J by 2 bases, with 9 bases left in between. The CDR3 runs 13 residues. The germline gives CDR1 SGHRS, CDR2 YFSETQ. The chain's CDR3 is CASRNQNTGELFF. The DNA of the CDR3 is TGCGCCAGCCGGAACCAAAACACCGGGGAGCTGTTTTTT.

This clonotype was observed at least ten times. V gene TRBV27 combines with J gene TRBJ2-1; D is perhaps TRBD2 (5 bases). There are 15 residues in the CDR3. Germline CDR1 is MNHEY and CDR2 is SMNVEV (reference sequence). Trimming removed 3 bases at V and 6 bases at J, with 15 bases between. The CDR3 DNA sequence: TGTGCCAGCAGTTTGACCATCGGACTCGTCAATGAGCAGTTCTTC. This gives the protein CASSLTIGLVNEQFF.

This clonotype was seen many times. The chain combines TRBV29-1 with TRBJ2-7; TRBD2 matches 7 bases. CDR1 is SQVTM, CDR2 ANQGSEA, per germline. The CDR3 spans 12 residues. V shed 6 bases, J shed 4 bases, and the junction held 6 bases outside the gene matches. The CDR3 protein is CSVRGGGYEQYF. As DNA, the CDR3 is TGCAGCGTGCGGGGCGGGGGTTACGAGCAGTACTTC.

This clonotype was seen at least ten times. The genes are TRBV7-9 and TRBJ1-3; 7 bases match TRBD1. This CDR3 region has 16 residues. CDR1 and CDR2 from the germline V gene are SEHNR and FQNEAQ (reference sequence). V was clipped by 5 bases and J by 0 bases; unmatched bases: 7. CDR3 nucleotides: TGTGCCAGCAGCCCCAGACAGGGAAACTCTGGAAACACCATATATTTT. Protein sequence: CASSPRQGNSGNTIYF.

This clonotype came up many times. The chain is built from TRBV5-1 and TRBJ2-5; a weak D match, TRBD2 (5 bases). CDR1 and CDR2 from the germline V gene are SGHRS and YFSETQ. V was pared by 3 bases and J by 1 base, with 10 bases between. This CDR3 spans 14 amino acids. DNA of the CDR3: TGCGCCAGCAGCTCCTACGGGATCCAAGAGACCCAGTACTTC. This sequence encodes CASSSYGIQETQYF.

This clonotype was detected many times. The chain employs TRBV10-3 and TRBJ2-1; TRBD1 is a possible D gene (6 bases). With 3 bases removed from V and 5 bases from J, the gap between germline ends came to 11 bases. The CDR3 has 14 amino acids. The V gene's germline CDR1 is ENHRY and CDR2 SYGVKD. CDR3 bases: TGTGCCATCAGTGAAGCAGGGGTCCACAATGAGCAGTTCTTC. Translation gives CAISEAGVHNEQFF.

This clonotype was picked up many times. The chain links TRBV15 to TRBJ2-1; TRBD2 aligns across 8 bases. This CDR3 is 18 amino acids long. Germline loops: CDR1 LNHNV, CDR2 YYDKDF (reference sequence). The trim removed 2 bases at V and 1 base at J, leaving 10 bases unmatched. Here the CDR3 DNA reads TGTGCCACCAGCAGACCCCTTGGTAGCGGGGCTTCCTACAATGAGCAGTTCTTC. As protein: CATSRPLGSGASYNEQFF.

In the case of this clonotype: A read error may be the cause here, since a much bigger clone is one base away. The rearrangement links TRBV20-1 to TRBJ2-7; D gene unclear. The CDR3 runs 12 residues. Germline CDR1 reads DFQATT; CDR2 reads SNEGSKA (reference sequence). CDR3 nucleotides: TGCAGTGCTAAGACGGAGTCCTACGACCAGTACTTC. Its protein product is CSAKTESYDQYF.

This clonotype was detected a few times. V usage is TRBV29-1 and J usage is TRBJ1-1; 8 positions agree with TRBD1. With V trimmed by 6 bases and J by 4 bases, 4 bases remained unmatched. CDR1 is SQVTM, CDR2 ANQGSEA, per germline. The CDR3 length is 12 residues. The CDR3 nucleotides are TGCAGCGTCGACAGGGGTGGCACTGAAGCTTTCTTT. Its protein is CSVDRGGTEAFF.

This clonotype has at least ten counts. The gene calls are TRBV12-5 and TRBJ1-2, with D tentatively TRBD1 (6 bases). The CDR3 spans 11 residues. Looked up from germline, CDR1 is LGHNT and CDR2 is FRNRAP. V was cut by 6 bases and J by 7 bases, with 9 bases left in between. CDR3 loop: CASGSGVGYTF. CDR3 DNA sequence: TGTGCTAGTGGCTCAGGGGTTGGCTACACCTTC.

This clonotype was observed at least ten times. A junction boundary mismatches the germline segment, possibly from a read error. This sequence joins TRBV3-1 and TRBJ1-2; a possible D gene is TRBD1 (6 bases). The CDR3 is 14 residues long. Per the germline V gene, CDR1 is LGHDT and CDR2 is YNNKEL (reference sequence). The CDR3 region has the DNA TGTGCCAGCAGCCAGTTTGGGGGCAACTATGGATACACCTTC. This encodes CASSQFGGNYGYTF.

At least ten counts were recorded for this clonotype. V usage is TRBV20-1 and J usage is TRBJ2-1; D is unresolved. The CDR3 totals 15 residues. From germline, CDR1 is DFQATT and CDR2 SNEGSKA (reference sequence). The germline V and J ends were trimmed by 6 bases and 0 bases, with 15 bases remaining between them. The CDR3 bases are TGCAGTGCCGTGAGACCCCGCCGCTCCTACAATGAGCAGTTCTTC. This codes for CSAVRPRRSYNEQFF.

This clonotype was seen many times. The chain links TRBV12-5 to TRBJ1-1; a possible D gene is TRBD1 (6 bases). Germline-derived CDR1 and CDR2 are LGHNT and FRNRAP. The CDR3 totals 14 residues. Trimming took 5 bases from V and 1 from J, leaving 11 bases between them. CDR3 coding DNA: TGTGCTAGTGGTAGCGGACAGCCGAACACTGAAGCTTTCTTT. Translation: CASGSGQPNTEAFF.

Worth noting for this clonotype: It may be a read error: a sequence one base away is much more abundant. This chain links TRBV5-1 with TRBJ2-3; 15 bases agree with TRBD2. The CDR3 length is 17 residues. Germline-derived CDR1 and CDR2 are SGHRS and YFSETQ. The DNA for the CDR3 is TGCGCCAGCAGCTTTTGGGGACTAGCGGGGGGCACAGGTACGCAGTATTTT. Protein: CASSFWGLAGGTGTQYF.

This clonotype was seen ten or more times. This chain joins TRBV7-9 and TRBJ2-7; 10 nucleotides align to TRBD1. The germline gives CDR1 SEHNR, CDR2 FQNEAQ (reference sequence). The CDR3 sequence is 15 residues long. V lost 4 bases to trimming and J lost 2 bases; unmatched junction nucleotides: 5. CDR3 nucleotides: TGTGCCAGCAGCTCCCAGACAGGGGGCACCTACGAGCAGTACTTC. This codes for CASSSQTGGTYEQYF.

In its sample, this clonotype was seen many times. This rearrangement joins TRBV20-1 to TRBJ2-1, with 10 positions matching TRBD2. Germline V gives CDR1 DFQATT, CDR2 SNEGSKA (reference sequence). The J segment lost 1 base and the V segment lost 6 bases, leaving 6 bases of the junction unmatched. This CDR3 comprises 15 residues. DNA for the CDR3: TGCAGTGCGAAGCGGGGGGGCTTTTCCTACAATGAGCAGTTCTTC. It codes for CSAKRGGFSYNEQFF.